One and the same sample provided the 27 T cell receptor beta chains below, sequenced in a study of STAT5B mutations in CD4+ large granular lymphocyte leukemia. Clones were read by immunoSEQ multiplex PCR, and TCRdb kept only the in-frame ones, dropping some. The repertoire holds some 23,000 clones, with approximately 81% as singletons. The material sequenced was CD4+ T cells from blood buffy coats. The receptors were gathered from a human donor in good health.

This clone was observed a few times. The rearrangement uses TRBV27 and TRBJ1-1; D is possibly TRBD1 (5 bases). Germline CDR1 is MNHEY and CDR2 is SMNVEV (reference sequence). The V end lost 4 bases, the J end lost 5 bases, and 11 bases lay between the germline ends. The CDR3 has 13 amino acids. CDR3 sequence reads: CASSSQGQTEAFF. The CDR3 coding sequence is TGTGCCAGCAGTTCCCAGGGTCAGACTGAAGCTTTCTTT.

This clone was seen a handful of times. The chain couples TRBV11-3 to TRBJ2-7; no definite D call. Germline V gene data show CDR1 as SGHNT and CDR2 as YENEEA. This CDR3 region has 15 residues. Trimming cost V 3 bases and J 3 bases, with 15 bases left between them. The CDR3 region has the DNA TGTGCCAGCAGCTTCAATGAGGACGGGCTCTACGAGCAGTACTTC. Its translation: CASSFNEDGLYEQYF.

The chain employs TRBV28 and TRBJ1-4; a possible D gene is TRBD1 (5 bases). The CDR3 runs 14 residues. Trimming shortened V by 7 bases and J by 8 bases, and 17 bases separated the two germline ends. Germline CDR1 and CDR2: MDHEN and SYDVKM. CDR3 amino acids: CASTAGTRREKLFF. The CDR3 bases are TGTGCCAGCACCGCCGGGACTCGGAGGGAAAAACTGTTTTTT. Full variable domain (remainder filled in from reference TRBV28 and TRBJ1-4): DVKVTQSSRYLVKRTGEKVFLECVQDMDHENMFWYRQDPGLGLRLIYFSYDVKMKEKGDIPEGYSVSREKKERFSLILESASTNQTSMYLCASTAGTRREKLFFGSGTQLSVL.

The chain recombines TRBV6-5 with TRBJ1-1, with unresolved D. The CDR3 consists of 14 residues. Germline CDR1 MNHEY, CDR2 SVGAGI. V dropped 5 bases and J dropped 5 bases, with 15 bases sitting between them. CDR3 protein: CASSARTGTTEAFF. In DNA, the CDR3 is TGTGCCAGCAGTGCAAGGACGGGAACGACTGAAGCTTTCTTT.

CDR3: CASSSYGRAYRDTEAFF. The CDR3 nucleotides read TGTGCCAGCAGTTCTTATGGACGGGCTTATAGGGACACTGAAGCTTTCTTT. The V call is TRBV27, the J call TRBJ1-1; D is undetermined. The CDR3 sequence is 17 residues long. Per germline, CDR1 MNHEY and CDR2 SMNVEV (reference sequence). V was pared by 4 bases and J by 3 bases, with 21 bases between.

Here the CDR3 reads CASNTQGANTEAFF. The CDR3 coding sequence is TGTGCCAGCAACACACAGGGGGCGAACACTGAAGCTTTCTTT. V and J are TRBV6-5 and TRBJ1-1; 9 nucleotides line up with TRBD1. The CDR3 length is 14 residues. With V trimmed by 7 bases and J by 1 base, 4 bases remained unmatched. Germline lookup yields CDR1 MNHEY and CDR2 SVGAGI.

The rearrangement joins TRBV19 to TRBJ1-2, with D perhaps matching TRBD1 (5 bases). The length of the CDR3 is 15 residues. Germline lookup yields CDR1 LNHDA and CDR2 SQIVND (reference sequence). The V gene lost 0 bases and the J gene lost 1 base, with 9 bases spanning the gap. Written as DNA, the CDR3 is TGTGCCAGTAGTATAGACGGGACGGTTAACTATGGCTACACCTTC. Translated: CASSIDGTVNYGYTF.

The rearrangement links TRBV5-4 to TRBJ2-5; no reliable D call. The germline CDR1 and CDR2 sequences are SGHNT and YYREEE (reference sequence). Between the trimmed V and J ends, which lost 1 base and 2 bases, there was a span of 15 bases. This CDR3 is 16 amino acids long. This chain's CDR3 is CASSLSITNVQETQYF. The CDR3 DNA reads as TGTGCCAGCAGCTTGTCTATTACCAACGTTCAAGAGACCCAGTACTTC.

This chain links TRBV7-9 with TRBJ2-7; TRBD1 might be the D (5 bases). Per the germline V gene, CDR1 is SEHNR and CDR2 is FQNEAQ (reference sequence). The CDR3 sequence is 12 residues long. V was cut by 5 bases and J by 4 bases, with 9 bases left in between. CDR3 coding DNA: TGTGCCAGCAGCGTGACAGCTTACGAGCAGTACTTC. It translates to CASSVTAYEQYF.

The chain combines TRBV7-2 with TRBJ2-1; 8 nucleotides line up with TRBD2. There are 14 residues in the CDR3. Germline CDR1 reads SGHTA; CDR2 reads FQGNSA. V was pared by 1 base and J by 14 bases, with 10 bases of the junction left unmatched. This chain's CDR3 is CASSLDPSGTREFF. The CDR3 DNA follows: TGTGCCAGCAGCTTAGATCCTTCCGGGACTAGGGAGTTCTTC.

The chain uses TRBV19 and TRBJ1-4; no clear D. From germline, CDR1 is LNHDA and CDR2 SQIVND (reference sequence). Trimming removed 4 bases from V and 0 bases from J, with 3 bases in between. The CDR3 covers 13 residues. The DNA of the CDR3 is TGTGCCAGTAGTACCGCAACTAATGAAAAACTGTTTTTT. Its protein product is CASSTATNEKLFF. The variable domain in full, with the rest retrieved from reference TRBV19 and TRBJ1-4, is DGGITQSPKYLFRKEGQNVTLSCEQNLNHDAMYWYRQDPGQGLRLIYYSQIVNDFQKGDIAEGYSVSREKKESFPLTVTSAQKNPTAFYLCASSTATNEKLFFGSGTQLSVL.

This clone has just a few counts. The rearrangement links TRBV11-2 to TRBJ1-1; D unresolved. Germline V lookup: CDR1 SGHAT, CDR2 FQNNGV. The CDR3 is 13 residues long. V lost 5 bases, J lost 1 base, and 8 bases lay in between. The CDR3 spells CASSRDTNTEAFF. CDR3 sequence (DNA): TGTGCCAGCAGCCGAGACACGAACACTGAAGCTTTCTTT.

This clone was seen a few times. This CDR3 reads CASRTGHGYTF. The CDR3 nucleotides read TGTGCCAGCAGGACAGGGCATGGCTACACCTTC. The V and J genes are TRBV6-6 and TRBJ1-2, with 7 bases lining up with TRBD1. V lost 6 bases to trimming and J lost 6 bases; unmatched junction nucleotides: 1. Germline CDR1 and CDR2: MNHNY and SVGAGI (reference sequence). This CDR3 contains 11 residues.

The chain has TRBV4-1 and TRBJ1-4; D gene uncertain. The CDR3 sequence is 16 residues long. Trimming removed 3 bases at V and 0 bases at J, with 11 bases between. CDR1 and CDR2 from the germline V gene are MGHRA and YSYEKL. The CDR3 bases are TGCGCCAGCAGCCACTCTAAATTCGCAACTAATGAAAAACTGTTTTTT. This encodes CASSHSKFATNEKLFF.

V is TRBV18 and J is TRBJ2-2; a possible D gene is TRBD1 (6 bases). V shed 3 bases and J shed 1 base, with 12 bases lying between them. The CDR3 has 16 amino acids. CDR1 and CDR2 from the germline V gene are KGHSH and LQKENI. The CDR3 sequence is CASSPPNRENTGELFF. As DNA, the CDR3 is TGTGCCAGCTCACCGCCCAACAGGGAGAACACCGGGGAGCTGTTTTTT. Together with reference TRBV18 and TRBJ2-2, the CDR3 gives the full variable domain: NAGVMQNPRHLVRRRGQEARLRCSPMKGHSHVYWYRQLPEEGLKFMVYLQKENIIDESGMPKERFSAEFPKEGPSILRIQQVVRGDSAAYFCASSPPNRENTGELFFGEGSRLTVL.

This chain links TRBV18 with TRBJ2-2; D is perhaps TRBD1 (5 bases). The V end lost 4 bases, the J end lost 0 bases, and 6 bases lay between the germline ends. Germline V CDR1 and CDR2: KGHSH, LQKENI. The CDR3 is made up of 14 amino acids. The CDR3 DNA reads TGTGCCAGCTCACTGACAGCGAACACCGGGGAGCTGTTTTTT. This encodes CASSLTANTGELFF.

V and J are TRBV10-1 and TRBJ2-1; tentative D call: TRBD2 (6 bases). The germline V gene has CDR1 WNHNN and CDR2 SYGVQD (reference sequence). V lost 7 bases to trimming and J lost 7 bases, with 14 bases between them. CDR3 length: 13 amino acids. This chain's CDR3 is CASMRSGSNEQFF. The CDR3 DNA reads as TGCGCCAGCATGCGATCCGGGAGTAATGAGCAGTTCTTC.

This sequence joins TRBV27 and TRBJ1-1; 7 positions match TRBD1. Germline-derived CDR1 and CDR2 are MNHEY and SMNVEV (reference sequence). Unmatched junction bases numbered 7, after V lost 5 bases and J lost 1 base. The CDR3 is 15 residues long. CDR3 residues: CASSRPGQQNTEAFF. The CDR3 DNA follows: TGTGCCAGCAGTCGACCGGGACAGCAGAACACTGAAGCTTTCTTT.

This clone has just a few counts. This sample also contains other DNA sequences that code for the same CDR3. This rearrangement joins TRBV30 to TRBJ1-4, with D unresolved. Germline V CDR1 and CDR2: GTSNPN, SVGIG (reference sequence). V was clipped by 0 bases and J by 8 bases, with 4 bases between them. CDR3 size: 11 residues. DNA of the CDR3: TGTGCCTGGAGTGTGCTAGAAAAACTGTTTTTT. Translated, it gives CAWSVLEKLFF.

The V gene is TRBV4-1, the J gene TRBJ1-2; D is possibly TRBD1 (6 bases). CDR3 size: 16 residues. The V gene lost 1 base and the J gene lost 6 bases, with 18 bases spanning the gap. Germline CDR1 and CDR2: MGHRA and YSYEKL. CDR3 amino acids: CASSQGGGRGRHGYTF. In DNA form, the CDR3 reads TGCGCCAGCAGCCAAGGGGGTGGTCGGGGGCGACATGGCTACACCTTC.

The V and J genes are TRBV6-6 and TRBJ2-1, with 14 bases lining up with TRBD2. Germline V gene sequence: CDR1 MNHNY, CDR2 SVGAGI (reference sequence). CDR3 length: 16 amino acids. V was clipped by 6 bases and J by 1 base; unmatched bases: 2. The CDR3 spells CASRGTSGSSYNEQFF. CDR3 DNA sequence: TGTGCCAGCAGGGGGACTAGCGGGAGTTCCTACAATGAGCAGTTCTTC.

This clone was counted once. At one boundary the junction diverges from the germline segment, which might be a read error. This chain uses TRBV6-5 with TRBJ1-1, with TRBD1 as a possible D gene (6 bases). The CDR3 length is 15 residues. Germline CDR1 reads MNHEY; CDR2 reads SVGAGI. The CDR3 region has the DNA TGTGCCAACAGTTACACGGACAGAATGAACACTGAAGCTTTCTTT. It encodes CANSYTDRMNTEAFF.

This clone was counted a few times. The V and J genes are TRBV5-5 and TRBJ2-7; TRBD2 aligns across 14 bases. This CDR3 is built from 13 residues. Germline trimming cut 2 bases from V and 12 bases from J; bases unmatched to any gene: 4. Per germline, CDR1 SGHKS and CDR2 YYEKEE (reference sequence). The CDR3 is CASSFGTSGSWYF. CDR3 in DNA: TGTGCCAGCAGCTTCGGGACTAGCGGGAGCTGGTACTTC.

This chain joins TRBV6-5 and TRBJ1-2; D not certain. Germline V gives CDR1 MNHEY, CDR2 SVGAGI. This CDR3 is built from 15 residues. The germline V and J ends were trimmed by 3 bases and 4 bases, with 15 bases remaining between them. The CDR3 DNA is TGTGCCAGCAGTTATTCGACTGCCTACTTCTATGGCTACACCTTC. Its protein is CASSYSTAYFYGYTF.

The V and J genes are TRBV7-2 and TRBJ2-1; D is unresolved. CDR3 length: 15 amino acids. Germline values: CDR1 SGHTA, CDR2 FQGNSA. Trimming shortened V by 5 bases and J by 0 bases, and 11 bases separated the two germline ends. The CDR3 reads CASSPQESSYNEQFF. DNA for the CDR3: TGTGCCAGCAGCCCGCAGGAGAGCTCCTACAATGAGCAGTTCTTC.

This clone appeared a single time. This sequence joins TRBV28 and TRBJ2-3; D is tentatively TRBD1 or TRBD2 (5 bases each). Germline-derived CDR1 and CDR2 are MDHEN and SYDVKM. V lost 5 bases and J lost 4, with 16 bases in between. The CDR3 runs to 15 residues. The CDR3 region is CASSGGGLAADTQYF. The CDR3 DNA follows: TGTGCCAGCAGTGGGGGTGGGCTCGCGGCAGATACGCAGTATTTT.

There are a few counts of this clone. The gene calls are TRBV18 and TRBJ1-2, with 9 bases that match TRBD1. The CDR3 is 13 residues long. With V trimmed by 0 bases and J by 8 bases, 1 base remained unmatched. Germline CDR1 reads KGHSH; CDR2 reads LQKENI. The CDR3 DNA follows: TGTGCCAGCTCACCACCGGACAGGGGCGGCTACACCTTC. Protein product: CASSPPDRGGYTF.